This T cell receptor beta chain came from a study of T cell changes during pregnancy in multiple sclerosis. V lost 7 bases, J lost 5 bases, and 21 bases lay in between. CDR3 length: 16 residues. Germline V CDR1 and CDR2: LGHNT, FRNRAP. The protocol was immunoSEQ multiplex PCR, while the TCRdb copy is restricted to in-frame clones and leaves out a portion. The sample has tens of thousands of clones; approximately 93% are singletons. Sequencing used peripheral blood, obtained in the second trimester of pregnancy. The clonotype comes from a female donor with multiple sclerosis, enrolled in a pregnancy study. The chain combines TRBV12-5 with TRBJ2-1; D may be TRBD2 (6 bases). CDR3 DNA: TGTGCTAGTGCCAATATTCTTAGCGGCCCGAACAATGAGCAGTTCTTC. It encodes CASANILSGPNNEQFF.